What follows describes a single TCR beta chain. What antigen it recognizes has not been identified. It has no much larger one-base neighbor in the sample; base qualities were not kept. V gives up 3 bases and J gives up 2 bases, and the segment between their germline ends measures 14 bases. Based on the germline V gene (reference sequence), the CDR1 and CDR2 sequences are SGHNT and YYREEE. From the cysteine through the phenylalanine, the CDR3 covers 15 amino acids. Only the CDR3 part of the read is kept: 45 bases, read in frame from the first base. The data originate from a study of shared clonotypes between healthy human individuals (dated by TCRdb to the early 2020s). Regarding the study in general: The cohort comprised a couple of women and a few men aged 18 to 49 years. For each donor, three plates each were used for CD4 naive and CD4 memory, two plates were used for CD8 naive, and one plate was used for CD8 memory. To estimate repertoire size and how much clonotype sharing occurs between individuals, the study deeply sequenced the blood TCR repertoires of several healthy adults. To increase sequencing depth and limit assay-specific biases, different laboratories used diverse techniques to prepare libraries and sequence TCR repertoires. Each donor's leukapheresis produced roughly between roughly 0.85 and 9 billion PBMCs.

TCR CDR3 regions were amplified from genomic DNA by multiplex PCR using the deep immunoSEQ assay. For each cell subset, the extracted genomic DNA was distributed evenly across all wells of several immunoSEQ 96-well plates, and each plate served as one replicate. For sorted subsets, each replicate PCR was loaded with 200 to 250 ng genomic DNA, equivalent to roughly 30,000 T cell genomes. Purified libraries were quantified with a Qubit 3.0 fluorometer, sized on a Bioanalyzer 2100, and re-quantified with the KAPA Library Quantification kit. Every immunoSEQ 96-well plate was sequenced on a dedicated single-read 150-cycle Illumina NextSeq 550 flow cell. The paper's data handling went like this. Because the immunoSEQ output held only junctional sequences and lacked quality scores, the filtering could not match the filtering applied to full-length reads. Sequences were annotated with PyIR, a Python wrapper for IgBLAST v1.9, and V/J genes and CDR3 were assigned using IMGT germline references. Any read was removed if the V/J assignment was weak (E-value above 1e-6), the CDR3 was missing, or the read contained stop codons, out-of-frame junctions, or ambiguous translated residues. V3J clonotypes were defined as sequences sharing an identical inferred V gene, J gene, and CDR3 amino acid sequence. Percentage overlap between repertoires was calculated by dividing the number of shared unique clonotypes by the size of the smaller repertoire. Three approaches were used to assess repertoire richness: RTK rarefaction, the Chao1 estimator, and Recon v2.1 estimates of unobserved clonotypes. For all TCRbeta clonotypes obtained by the gDNA method from four donors, generation probabilities were computed with OLGA. In its TCRdb copy, this immuneACCESS table keeps in-frame sequences only and misses some clones. Where compared with another copy, unresolved V genes explain less than half of these, and the others have no known cause. Clone size and V and J calls were adopted from that table, with D and trimming inferred from the DNA. This sample has approximately 2.4 million clones in its table, and approximately 96% of those were observed once. The ten largest clonotypes hold more than 0.1% of the sample.

Results the study describes overall, beyond this receptor: When a handful of donors were compared, the shared fraction of clonotypes was around 5% for naive CD4, 3% to 4% for naive CD8, roughly 2.5% for memory CD4, and 0.4% for memory CD8. Higher generation probabilities were observed for clonotypes shared by all four sorted-subset donors than for non-shared clonotypes. The genetic and exposure-history diversity represented was limited by the small number of donors. Naive subsets generally had larger estimated clonotype richness than memory subsets did. Incomplete sequencing was indicated by rarefaction of sorted-subset datasets, despite the large sequencing depth. Based on pairwise subsampling, the degree of clonotype sharing among donors was expected to be affected by sequencing depth. Sampling was restricted to blood, and TCR repertoires in tissue are likely to differ from TCR repertoires in blood.

The donors were healthy, HIV-negative adults who had no recently reported acute infections or vaccinations. Every donor was a Caucasian adult living in Nashville, Tennessee, USA. CD4+ T cells were enriched by magnetic negative selection; naive cells were then positively selected on CD45RA, and the negative fraction formed the memory subset. After blood collection by leukapheresis, PBMCs were isolated using Ficoll-Histopaque density gradient centrifugation and then cryopreserved in the vapor phase of liquid nitrogen. Analytical flow cytometry was used to check the purity and quantity of each magnetically sorted T cell population. Genomic DNA was isolated from every sorted fraction and measured by UV absorbance on a Nanodrop 2000c.

Sequencing was done on a sample of naive CD4+ T cells sorted from blood. The cell subset or site label of this sample denotes: CD45RA+ positively selected. The chain employs TRBV5-4 and TRBJ2-5; the D gene is possibly TRBD1 or TRBD2, each agreeing over 5 bases. The sequence derives from a man between 18 and 29 years old in good health. The CDR3 sequence is CASSYGSRGQETQYF. The nucleotide sequence is TGTGCCAGCAGCTACGGTTCGAGGGGACAAGAGACCCAGTACTTC.